Sequencing of this TCR beta chain was carried out in a study of technical replicates of blood from several donors. This clone was counted once. The data were produced by immunoSEQ multiplex PCR, yet TCRdb's version contains in-frame clones alone and is incomplete. The sample comprises around 77,000 clones, roughly 92% of which are singletons, and 0.41% rests with the top ten. Input material: T cells isolated from PBMCs. The clonotype originates from a human donor in good health.

The CDR3 sequence: CASSGAGSIYNEQFF. The CDR3 DNA follows: TGTGCCAGCAGCGGAGCGGGATCGATATACAATGAGCAGTTCTTC. V usage is TRBV9 and J usage is TRBJ2-1; TRBD2 aligns across 7 bases. CDR1 and CDR2 (germline): SGDLS, YYNGEE. V shed 3 bases, J shed 4 bases, and the junction held 7 bases outside the gene matches. The CDR3 length is 15 residues. Full variable domain (remainder filled in from reference TRBV9 and TRBJ2-1): DSGVTQTPKHLITATGQRVTLRCSPRSGDLSVYWYQQSLDQGLQFLIQYYNGEERAKGNILERFSAQQFPDLHSELNLSSLELGDSALYFCASSGAGSIYNEQFFGPGTRLTVL.